A selection of T cell receptor beta chains follows, all from one sample in a study of T cell clones after liver transplantation. Repertoires were generated with immunoSEQ multiplex PCR, while TCRdb's copy carries only in-frame clones and drops some. This table has roughly 74,000 clones, under 90% appearing once. The specimen comprised CD4+ T cells from blood, sampled before liver transplant. The origin of the receptors is a human donor who received a liver transplant. Each CDR3 is given with its conserved first and last residue. The D gene is left open where the match is weak. Clone sizes are given selectively: once, few, many, or a class where the clone is expanded.

J gene: TRBJ2-6
V gene: TRBV7-9
clone size: .
D gene: TRBD1
CDR3 length: 17
CDR3 protein: CASRRQGVVSGANVLTF
CDR3 DNA: TGTGCCAGCAGAAGACAGGGGGTAGTTTCTGGGGCCAACGTCCTGACTTTC

J gene: TRBJ1-5
V gene: TRBV19
clone size: .
D gene: TRBD1
CDR3 length: 15
CDR3 protein: CASSIDRGRNQPQHF
CDR3 DNA: TGTGCCAGTAGTATCGACAGGGGGCGGAATCAGCCCCAGCATTTT

J gene: TRBJ1-5
V gene: TRBV6-5
clone size: few
D gene: .
CDR3 length: 13
CDR3 protein: CASSSSNNQPQHF
CDR3 DNA: TGTGCCAGCAGCTCGTCTAACAATCAGCCCCAGCATTTT

J gene: TRBJ1-2
V gene: TRBV5-1
clone size: once
D gene: TRBD1
CDR3 length: 13
CDR3 protein: CASTEDRVYGYTF
CDR3 DNA: TGCGCCAGCACTGAGGACAGGGTATATGGCTACACCTTC

J gene: TRBJ2-2
V gene: TRBV7-2
clone size: .
D gene: .
CDR3 length: 14
CDR3 protein: CASSSPPGTGELFF
CDR3 DNA: TGTGCCAGCAGCTCTCCCCCCGGGACCGGGGAGCTGTTTTTT

J gene: TRBJ2-5
V gene: TRBV7-8
clone size: .
D gene: .
CDR3 length: 13
CDR3 protein: CASSLGLGETQYF
CDR3 DNA: TGTGCCAGCAGCTTAGGTCTCGGGGAGACCCAGTACTTC

J gene: TRBJ2-1
V gene: TRBV18
clone size: .
D gene: TRBD2
CDR3 length: 14
CDR3 protein: CASSLAGGDNEQFF
CDR3 DNA: TGTGCCAGCTCTCTGGCGGGAGGTGACAATGAGCAGTTCTTC

J gene: TRBJ1-2
V gene: TRBV2
clone size: .
D gene: TRBD1
CDR3 length: 13
CDR3 protein: CASSSWTGEGYTF
CDR3 DNA: TGTGCCAGCAGTTCATGGACAGGGGAAGGCTACACCTTC

J gene: TRBJ2-5
V gene: TRBV25-1
clone size: once
D gene: .
CDR3 length: 12
CDR3 protein: CASSEYGQTQYF
CDR3 DNA: TGTGCCAGCAGTGAATATGGACAGACCCAGTACTTC

J gene: TRBJ2-5
V gene: TRBV7-8
clone size: .
D gene: TRBD2
CDR3 length: 16
CDR3 protein: CASSSLAGGGWETQYF
CDR3 DNA: TGTGCCAGCAGCTCCTTAGCGGGAGGGGGTTGGGAGACCCAGTACTTC

J gene: TRBJ2-1
V gene: TRBV29-1
clone size: .
D gene: .
CDR3 length: 17
CDR3 protein: CSVEGGPSSRSYNEQFF
CDR3 DNA: TGCAGCGTTGAAGGGGGGCCCAGCAGCCGATCCTACAATGAGCAGTTCTTC

J gene: TRBJ1-5
V gene: TRBV7-8
clone size: .
D gene: .
CDR3 length: 17
CDR3 protein: CASSLAKGSDSNQPQHF
CDR3 DNA: TGTGCCAGCAGCTTAGCTAAGGGGTCGGATAGCAATCAGCCCCAGCATTTT

J gene: TRBJ2-5
V gene: TRBV4-1
clone size: .
D gene: .
CDR3 length: 17
CDR3 protein: CASSQDYNGQPQETQYF
CDR3 DNA: TGCGCCAGCAGCCAAGATTATAACGGACAGCCTCAAGAGACCCAGTACTTC

J gene: TRBJ2-2
V gene: TRBV6-1
clone size: .
D gene: .
CDR3 length: 14
CDR3 protein: CASSEGHSTGELFF
CDR3 DNA: TGTGCCAGCAGTGAAGGACACTCCACCGGGGAGCTGTTTTTT

J gene: TRBJ1-1
V gene: TRBV11-3
clone size: .
D gene: TRBD1
CDR3 length: 14
CDR3 protein: CASSLQGGNTEAFF
CDR3 DNA: TGTGCCAGCAGCTTACAGGGGGGGAACACTGAAGCTTTCTTT

J gene: TRBJ1-2
V gene: TRBV5-4
clone size: .
D gene: .
CDR3 length: 14
CDR3 protein: CASSRTGLGYGYTF
CDR3 DNA: TGTGCCAGCAGCCGGACGGGGTTAGGATATGGCTACACCTTC

J gene: TRBJ2-5
V gene: TRBV5-1
clone size: .
D gene: TRBD1
CDR3 length: 14
CDR3 protein: CASSLGTGQETQYF
CDR3 DNA: TGCGCCAGCAGCTTGGGGACAGGGCAAGAGACCCAGTACTTC

J gene: TRBJ2-3
V gene: TRBV5-1
clone size: .
D gene: TRBD2
CDR3 length: 17
CDR3 protein: CASSLPGTSGLADTQYF
CDR3 DNA: TGCGCCAGCAGCTTGCCCGGGACTAGCGGGCTGGCAGATACGCAGTATTTT

J gene: TRBJ2-2
V gene: TRBV27
clone size: few
D gene: TRBD2
CDR3 length: 19
CDR3 protein: CASSLSLSGRAGDTGELFF
CDR3 DNA: TGTGCCAGCAGTTTATCTCTTAGCGGGAGGGCCGGGGACACCGGGGAGCTGTTTTTT

J gene: TRBJ2-6
V gene: TRBV28
clone size: .
D gene: .
CDR3 length: 14
CDR3 protein: CASIARAGANVLTF
CDR3 DNA: TGTGCCAGCATTGCCCGCGCTGGGGCCAACGTCCTGACTTTC

J gene: TRBJ2-2
V gene: TRBV28
clone size: .
D gene: TRBD1
CDR3 length: 17
CDR3 protein: CASSLVPRQGGTGELFF
CDR3 DNA: TGTGCCAGCAGTTTAGTCCCGAGACAGGGGGGGACCGGGGAGCTGTTTTTT

J gene: TRBJ2-4
V gene: TRBV7-2
clone size: .
D gene: TRBD1
CDR3 length: 16
CDR3 protein: CASSVSSGQGKNIQYF
CDR3 DNA: TGTGCCAGCAGCGTTTCATCGGGACAGGGGAAAAACATTCAGTACTTC

J gene: TRBJ2-1
V gene: TRBV7-2
clone size: .
D gene: .
CDR3 length: 15
CDR3 protein: CASSSQGPAYNEQFF
CDR3 DNA: TGTGCCAGCAGCTCCCAGGGGCCCGCATACAATGAGCAGTTCTTC

J gene: TRBJ1-1
V gene: TRBV19
clone size: .
D gene: .
CDR3 length: 16
CDR3 protein: CASSFRGLGRNTEAFF
CDR3 DNA: TGTGCCAGTAGTTTCCGGGGCCTCGGACGAAACACTGAAGCTTTCTTT

J gene: TRBJ1-1
V gene: TRBV25-1
clone size: once
D gene: .
CDR3 length: 15
CDR3 protein: CASSDRGRPYTEAFF
CDR3 DNA: TGTGCCAGCAGTGACCGGGGACGTCCGTACACTGAAGCTTTCTTT

J gene: TRBJ2-1
V gene: TRBV5-1
clone size: once
D gene: .
CDR3 length: 13
CDR3 protein: CASSFGAVDEQFF
CDR3 DNA: TGCGCCAGCAGCTTCGGGGCGGTCGATGAGCAGTTCTTC

J gene: TRBJ2-7
V gene: TRBV6-1
clone size: few
D gene: .
CDR3 length: 14
CDR3 protein: CASSVGLWAYEQYF
CDR3 DNA: TGTGCCAGCAGTGTAGGGCTGTGGGCCTACGAGCAGTACTTC

J gene: TRBJ2-3
V gene: TRBV6-1
clone size: .
D gene: .
CDR3 length: 11
CDR3 protein: CAGGKTDTQYF
CDR3 DNA: TGTGCCGGGGGAAAGACAGATACGCAGTATTTT

J gene: TRBJ1-1
V gene: TRBV2
clone size: .
D gene: .
CDR3 length: 13
CDR3 protein: CASSGQRNTEAFF
CDR3 DNA: TGTGCCAGTTCCGGACAGCGCAACACTGAAGCTTTCTTT

J gene: TRBJ2-2
V gene: TRBV7-2
clone size: .
D gene: .
CDR3 length: 15
CDR3 protein: CASSSRAGNTGELFF
CDR3 DNA: TGTGCCAGCAGCTCCCGGGCCGGTAACACCGGGGAGCTGTTTTTT

J gene: TRBJ2-6
V gene: TRBV7-2
clone size: .
D gene: TRBD2
CDR3 length: 18
CDR3 protein: CASSLGLAGGAGANVLTF
CDR3 DNA: TGTGCCAGCAGCTTAGGTTTAGCGGGAGGGGCTGGGGCCAACGTCCTGACTTTC

J gene: TRBJ1-2
V gene: TRBV19
clone size: .
D gene: .
CDR3 length: 16
CDR3 protein: CASSINRQSRTYGYTF
CDR3 DNA: TGTGCCAGTAGTATTAATCGACAGTCGAGAACCTATGGCTACACCTTC

J gene: TRBJ1-4
V gene: TRBV27
clone size: .
D gene: .
CDR3 length: 17
CDR3 protein: CASSRAAGGQGREKLFF
CDR3 DNA: TGTGCCAGCAGCCGAGCTGCAGGAGGCCAGGGGCGTGAAAAACTGTTTTTT

J gene: TRBJ2-2
V gene: TRBV2
clone size: .
D gene: TRBD2
CDR3 length: 15
CDR3 protein: CASSGTSGGTGELFF
CDR3 DNA: TGTGCCAGCAGTGGGACTAGCGGTGGCACCGGGGAGCTGTTTTTT

J gene: TRBJ2-5
V gene: TRBV6-1
clone size: .
D gene: .
CDR3 length: 14
CDR3 protein: CASSGVWTLETQYF
CDR3 DNA: TGTGCCAGCAGTGGGGTTTGGACGCTAGAGACCCAGTACTTC

J gene: TRBJ2-1
V gene: TRBV5-1
clone size: .
D gene: .
CDR3 length: 15
CDR3 protein: CASSPIPTSYNEQFF
CDR3 DNA: TGCGCCAGCAGCCCGATTCCGACCTCCTACAATGAGCAGTTCTTC

J gene: TRBJ2-7
V gene: TRBV2
clone size: few
D gene: .
CDR3 length: 15
CDR3 protein: CASSEEWQLAYEQYF
CDR3 DNA: TGTGCCAGCAGTGAGGAGTGGCAGTTAGCATACGAGCAGTACTTC